These 9 T cell receptor beta chains share one sample of origin, sequenced in a study of blood T cell repertoires in COVID-19. Assay: immunoSEQ multiplex PCR; the TCRdb copy retains only in-frame clones and omits some. The data contain roughly 300,000 clones, 85% to 90% of them seen just once; the ten biggest clones take up more than 9%. Sequenced: PBMCs or T cells enriched from blood (not recorded which). All receptors come from a woman younger than 35 who had recovered from COVID-19.

This chain uses TRBV9 with TRBJ2-1; 9 bases align to TRBD2. Trimming took 0 bases from V and 8 from J; bases not matched to a gene: 9. This CDR3 has 16 residues. Germline loops: CDR1 SGDLS, CDR2 YYNGEE. This chain's CDR3 is CASSVALRGGPDEQFF. The CDR3 DNA reads TGTGCCAGCAGCGTAGCGCTGCGGGGGGGCCCCGATGAGCAGTTCTTC.

This chain's CDR3 is CASSLRQGDEAFF. The CDR3 DNA sequence: TGTGCCAGCAGCTTAAGACAGGGTGATGAAGCTTTCTTT. The V gene is TRBV7-3, the J gene TRBJ1-1, with TRBD1 matching over 7 bases. The V segment lost 1 base and the J segment 7 bases; nucleotides outside the gene matches: 3. The germline V gene has CDR1 SGHTA and CDR2 FQGTGA. This CDR3 is 13 amino acids long.

This chain connects TRBV27 to TRBJ1-6, with D unresolved. Germline CDR1 and CDR2: MNHEY and SMNVEV (reference sequence). V lost 6 bases to trimming and J lost 10 bases, with 13 bases between them. This CDR3 spans 13 amino acids. The CDR3 nucleotides read TGTGCCAGCAGAGGAGCCCGAGGGTCACCCCTCCACTTT. Protein: CASRGARGSPLHF.

This chain joins TRBV28 and TRBJ1-5, with a tentative D call TRBD1 (6 bases). V shed 5 bases and J shed 7 bases, with 15 bases lying between them. Germline V gene lookup returns CDR1 MDHEN and CDR2 SYDVKM. The CDR3 sequence is 14 residues long. The CDR3 DNA reads as TGTGCCAGCAGTACATCACAGGGAAACCAGCCCCAGCATTTT. The encoded protein is CASSTSQGNQPQHF.

The chain is built from TRBV24-1 and TRBJ1-1; no clear D gene. CDR3 length: 15 residues. CDR1 is KGHDR and CDR2 is SFDVKD in the germline V gene. The V end lost 2 bases, the J end lost 4 bases, and 13 bases lay between the germline ends. The CDR3 nucleotides are TGTGCCACCAGTGATTCGACTGCCGGCGTCACTGAAGCTTTCTTT. Protein: CATSDSTAGVTEAFF.

The chain combines TRBV3-1 (or the pseudogene TRBV3-2) with TRBJ1-1; maybe TRBD1 (5 bases). The CDR3 spans 13 residues. CDR1 is LGHDT and CDR2 is YNNKEL in the germline V gene (reference sequence). V dropped 8 bases and J dropped 3 bases, with 13 bases sitting between them. Here the CDR3 DNA reads TGTGCCAGCGGTTGGGGGGACCACACTGAAGCTTTCTTT. It encodes CASGWGDHTEAFF.

V gene TRBV12-3 or TRBV12-4 combines with J gene TRBJ1-2; no firm D call. The V and J ends lost 5 bases and 8 bases respectively, with 15 bases between them. The CDR3 spans 13 residues. The CDR3 spells CASSAWEGDGYTF. The DNA of the CDR3 is TGTGCCAGCAGTGCCTGGGAGGGTGACGGCTACACCTTC.

Concerning this clone: This sample includes further DNA sequences coding for the same CDR3. This chain uses TRBV28 with TRBJ1-2; 9 nucleotides agree with TRBD1. This CDR3 is built from 12 residues. Per the germline V gene, CDR1 is MDHEN and CDR2 is SYDVKM. With 6 bases clipped from V and 6 bases from J, the junction kept 2 bases outside the gene matches. The CDR3 bases are TGTGCCAGCAGGGGACAGGGCCATGGCTACACCTTC. Translated: CASRGQGHGYTF.

The chain employs TRBV9 and TRBJ1-2; D remains unclear. Germline V lookup: CDR1 SGDLS, CDR2 YYNGEE. V gave up 0 bases and J gave up 0 bases, with 9 bases separating them. The CDR3 runs to 15 residues. The CDR3 coding sequence is TGTGCCAGCAGCGTAGCCCCGGGATCTAACTATGGCTACACCTTC. As protein: CASSVAPGSNYGYTF.